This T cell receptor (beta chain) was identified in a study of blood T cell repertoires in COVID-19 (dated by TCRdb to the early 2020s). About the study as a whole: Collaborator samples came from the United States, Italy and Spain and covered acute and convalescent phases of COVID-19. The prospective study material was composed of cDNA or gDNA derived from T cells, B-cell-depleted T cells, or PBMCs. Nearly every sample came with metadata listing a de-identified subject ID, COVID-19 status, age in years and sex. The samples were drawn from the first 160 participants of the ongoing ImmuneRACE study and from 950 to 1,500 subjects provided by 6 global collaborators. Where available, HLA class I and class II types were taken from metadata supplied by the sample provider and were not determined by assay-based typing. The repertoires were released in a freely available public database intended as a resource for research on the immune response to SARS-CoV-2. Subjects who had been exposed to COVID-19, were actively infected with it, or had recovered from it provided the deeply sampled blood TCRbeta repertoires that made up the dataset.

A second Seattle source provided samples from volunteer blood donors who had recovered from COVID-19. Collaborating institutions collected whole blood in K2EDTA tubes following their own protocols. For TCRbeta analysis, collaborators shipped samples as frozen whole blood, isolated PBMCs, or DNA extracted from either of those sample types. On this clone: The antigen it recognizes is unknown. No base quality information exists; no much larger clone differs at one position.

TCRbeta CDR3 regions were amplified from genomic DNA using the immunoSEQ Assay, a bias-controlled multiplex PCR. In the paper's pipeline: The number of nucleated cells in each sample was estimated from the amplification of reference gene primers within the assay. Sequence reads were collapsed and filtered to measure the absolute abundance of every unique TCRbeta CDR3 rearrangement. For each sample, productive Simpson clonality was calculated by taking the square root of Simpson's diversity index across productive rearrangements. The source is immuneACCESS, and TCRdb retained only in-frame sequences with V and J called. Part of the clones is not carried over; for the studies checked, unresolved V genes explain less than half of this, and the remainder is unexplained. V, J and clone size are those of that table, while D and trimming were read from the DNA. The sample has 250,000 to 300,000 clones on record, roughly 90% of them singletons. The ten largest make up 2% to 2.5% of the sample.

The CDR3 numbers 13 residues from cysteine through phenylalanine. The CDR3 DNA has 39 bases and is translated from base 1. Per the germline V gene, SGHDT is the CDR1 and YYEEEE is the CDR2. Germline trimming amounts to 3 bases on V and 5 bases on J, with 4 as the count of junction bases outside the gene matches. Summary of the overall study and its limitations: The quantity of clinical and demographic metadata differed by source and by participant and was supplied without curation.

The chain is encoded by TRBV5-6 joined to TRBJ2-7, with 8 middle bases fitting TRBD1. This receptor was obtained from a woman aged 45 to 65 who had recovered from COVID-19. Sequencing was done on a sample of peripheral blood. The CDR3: CASSYDRGHEQYF. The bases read TGTGCCAGCAGCTACGACAGGGGCCACGAGCAGTACTTC.